Included here is one TCR beta chain sequence, with context. The CDR3 extends 3 residues past the end of the read, so its final part is completed from the germline J gene. This sample is drawn from a study of T cells in women clearing cervical HPV infection. Study-wide context: Case blood was drawn a median approximately 21 weeks after lesion detection.

All participants had a single incident cervical HPV16 infection, and prevalent HPV16 infections were excluded. MY09/MY11 PCR detected cervical HPV DNA; dot-blot assigned genotypes. CDR1 and CDR2 (germline): LNHDA, SQIVND (reference sequence). The CDR3 runs 14 residues. immunoSEQ multiplex PCR used an average of roughly 1,100 ng genomic DNA. TCRdb keeps only in-frame clones here, not all; method: immunoSEQ multiplex PCR. The table for this sample gives about 35,000 clones. The genes are TRBV19 and TRBJ1-3, with 8 bases lining up with TRBD1. This TCR was recovered from a woman aged 18-70 years with a cervical HPV16 infection that either progressed to CIN3+ or cleared (not recorded which). The source material was blood buffy coat. The CDR3 spells CASNPGQGVDTIYF. CDR3 DNA (partial): TGTGCCAGTAACCCCGGACAGGGTGTGGATACC.